One and the same sample provided the 29 T cell receptor beta chains below, sequenced in a study of breast tumors, draining lymph nodes, adjacent tissues. Samples came from axillary lymph nodes draining the breast cancer. TCRdb reprocessed the multiplex PCR reads with MiXCR, giving one entry per CDR3 protein. Among roughly 130,000 distinct CDR3 sequences listed, just under 20% were seen once. The sequencing input was axillary lymph node tissue. These receptors were obtained from a female donor with breast cancer. Some clones in this sample may be carry-over from other donors' samples.

As concerns this clonotype: This may arise from a read error, as a much more abundant clone is one base away. V usage is TRBV7-9 and J usage is TRBJ1-2, with 10 bases that match TRBD1. Germline values: CDR1 SEHNR, CDR2 FQNEAQ (reference sequence). The CDR3 extends over 14 amino acids. V trimming: 5 bases; J trimming: 8 bases; junction bases outside the gene matches: 8. CDR3 nucleotides: TGTGCCAGCAGCCATAGGGACAGGGGACAAGGCTACACCTTC. Encoded protein: CASSHRDRGQGYTF.

This clonotype was observed many times. DNA for the CDR3: TGTGCCAGCAGTATTGACAGCCAGCGCAATAATTCACCCCTCCACTTT. Protein product: CASSIDSQRNNSPLHF. The J gene is TRBJ1-6, the V gene TRBV2; D is possibly TRBD1 (5 bases). The CDR3 has 16 residues. Germline CDR1 is SNHLY and CDR2 is FYNNEI. Trimming took off 5 bases at V and 5 bases at J, with 16 bases between the two ends.

This clonotype was picked up many times. This chain connects TRBV20-1 to TRBJ2-3; D is possibly TRBD2 (5 bases). The germline CDR1 and CDR2 sequences are DFQATT and SNEGSKA (reference sequence). V lost 8 bases to trimming and J lost 2 bases, with 11 bases between them. The CDR3 consists of 12 residues. The CDR3 nucleotides are TGCAGTTCTCCCGGGGACACAGATACGCAGTATTTT. This sequence encodes CSSPGDTDTQYF.

This rearrangement joins TRBV27 to TRBJ2-3; the D is unclear. V dropped 3 bases and J dropped 0 bases, with 4 bases sitting between them. The V gene's germline CDR1 is MNHEY and CDR2 SMNVEV (reference sequence). The CDR3 is 13 amino acids. The CDR3 bases are TGTGCCAGCAGTTTCGCCAGCACAGATACGCAGTATTTT. Translating gives CASSFASTDTQYF.

In regard to this clonotype: This may arise from a read error, as a much more abundant clone is one base away. The V and J genes are TRBV5-6 and TRBJ1-6, with no clear D. The germline V and J ends were trimmed by 4 bases and 9 bases, with 14 bases remaining between them. This CDR3 contains 14 residues. Germline CDR1 SGHDT, CDR2 YYEEEE. The CDR3 reads CASSPRDGSSPLHF. As DNA, the CDR3 is TGTGCCAGCAGCCCCCGGGATGGGAGTTCACCCCTCCACTTT.

The chain has TRBV9 and TRBJ2-1; D remains ambiguous. The germline gives CDR1 SGDLS, CDR2 YYNGEE. The CDR3 has 15 amino acids. Trimming cost V 5 bases and J 7 bases, with 19 bases left between them. CDR3 sequence: CASSGGRVLKNEQFF. The CDR3 DNA sequence: TGTGCCAGCAGTGGTGGTAGGGTTTTAAAGAATGAGCAGTTCTTC.

In its sample, this clonotype was seen many times. The chain has TRBV20-1 and TRBJ2-2; TRBD1 matches 8 bases. Germline CDR1 reads DFQATT; CDR2 reads SNEGSKA (reference sequence). The trim removed 5 bases at V and 1 base at J, leaving 3 bases unmatched. This CDR3 comprises 14 residues. The CDR3 is CSAPGTGNTGELFF. The DNA for the CDR3 is TGCAGTGCTCCCGGGACAGGGAACACCGGGGAGCTGTTTTTT.

Worth noting for this clonotype: This may stem from a read error, because a much larger clone lies one nucleotide away. The V gene is TRBV9, the J gene TRBJ1-4, with D unresolved. With 4 bases removed from V and 0 bases from J, the gap between germline ends came to 16 bases. The CDR3 totals 17 residues. The germline V gene encodes CDR1 SGDLS and CDR2 YYNGEE. CDR3 nucleotide sequence: TGTGCCAGCAGCCATATACTCCAGGTTGCAACTAATGAAAAACTGTTTTTT. Protein: CASSHILQVATNEKLFF. Drawing the rest from reference TRBV9 and TRBJ1-4, the complete variable domain is DSGVTQTPKHLITATGQRVTLRCSPRSGDLSVYWYQQSLDQGLQFLIQYYNGEERAKGNILERFSAQQFPDLHSELNLSSLELGDSALYFCASSHILQVATNEKLFFGSGTQLSVL.

A word on this clonotype: This may be a read error: a much more frequent sequence differs by one nucleotide. The chain is built from TRBV5-1 and TRBJ2-1; D possibly corresponds to TRBD2 (5 bases). In germline, CDR1 is SGHRS, CDR2 YFSETQ. The CDR3 consists of 17 residues. V dropped 4 bases and J dropped 0 bases, with 17 bases sitting between them. This CDR3 is CASSRWVTGSSYNEQFF. The CDR3 nucleotides read TGCGCCAGCAGCAGGTGGGTAACGGGGAGCTCCTACAATGAGCAGTTCTTC.

This clonotype was observed many times. The gene calls are TRBV2 and TRBJ2-1; 9 bases match TRBD1. The CDR3 totals 12 residues. Looked up from germline, CDR1 is SNHLY and CDR2 is FYNNEI. V shed 5 bases, J shed 12 bases, and the junction held 5 bases outside the gene matches. CDR3 sequence (DNA): TGTGCCAGCAGTCGACAGGGGGTGGGGCAGTTCTTC. Translated, it gives CASSRQGVGQFF.

This clonotype appeared many times. The chain uses TRBV9 and TRBJ1-4, with TRBD1 as a possible D gene (5 bases). Per germline, CDR1 SGDLS and CDR2 YYNGEE. This CDR3 has 14 amino acids. Trimming stripped 2 bases from V and 7 bases from J, with 12 bases between. The CDR3 region is CASSVSGIGEKLFF. The CDR3 nucleotides read TGTGCCAGCAGCGTTTCAGGGATAGGTGAAAAACTGTTTTTT.

The chain carries TRBV27 and TRBJ1-5; D is perhaps TRBD1 (5 bases). Trimming took 0 bases from V and 3 from J, leaving 9 bases between them. The CDR3 extends over 15 amino acids. From germline, CDR1 is MNHEY and CDR2 SMNVEV (reference sequence). DNA of the CDR3: TGTGCCAGCAGTTTATCTGGGGCGAACAATCAGCCCCAGCATTTT. Translated, it gives CASSLSGANNQPQHF.

The CDR3: CASSYVAGHYEQYF. The CDR3, as DNA: TGTGCCAGCAGTTACGTAGCGGGCCACTACGAGCAGTACTTC. The rearrangement joins TRBV6-2 or TRBV6-3 to TRBJ2-7; the match to TRBD2 covers 7 bases. Germline CDR1 MNHEY, CDR2 SVGEGT. CDR3 length: 14 amino acids. J was trimmed by 3 bases and V by 2 bases; bases with no gene match: 4.

This clonotype was counted at least ten times. The gene calls are TRBV29-1 and TRBJ2-3, with 9 bases aligning to TRBD2. Trimming took 7 bases from V and 5 from J; bases not matched to a gene: 10. The CDR3 consists of 14 residues. Germline loops: CDR1 SQVTM, CDR2 ANQGSEA. The CDR3 reads CSALGGGALDTQYF. The CDR3 coding sequence is TGCAGCGCCCTGGGCGGGGGGGCCTTAGATACGCAGTATTTT.

The rearrangement joins TRBV19 to TRBJ2-5; TRBD2 matches 7 bases. The V gene's germline CDR1 is LNHDA and CDR2 SQIVND (reference sequence). This CDR3 region has 13 residues. Trimming took 3 bases from V and 4 from J; bases not matched to a gene: 2. CDR3 amino acids: CASSIREGETQYF. CDR3 bases: TGTGCCAGTAGTATCAGGGAGGGAGAGACCCAGTACTTC.

This clonotype showed up many times. The chain links TRBV4-2 to TRBJ2-5; D remains ambiguous. Trimming left V 1 base short and J 1 base short, with 16 bases between. This CDR3 comprises 17 residues. Germline assignment: CDR1 LGHNA and CDR2 YNFKEQ. This chain's CDR3 is CASSQVRLTESQETQYF. CDR3 DNA sequence: TGTGCCAGCAGCCAAGTGCGGCTAACGGAGAGCCAAGAGACCCAGTACTTC.

This clonotype has ten or more counts. This rearrangement joins TRBV9 to TRBJ1-4; D uncertain. The V and J ends lost 4 bases and 1 base respectively, with 11 bases between them. The CDR3 sequence is 15 residues long. The germline gives CDR1 SGDLS, CDR2 YYNGEE. The CDR3 coding sequence is TGTGCCAGCAGCCCCCACTTAGGAACTAATGAAAAACTGTTTTTT. Translated, it gives CASSPHLGTNEKLFF. Drawing the rest from reference TRBV9 and TRBJ1-4, the complete variable domain is DSGVTQTPKHLITATGQRVTLRCSPRSGDLSVYWYQQSLDQGLQFLIQYYNGEERAKGNILERFSAQQFPDLHSELNLSSLELGDSALYFCASSPHLGTNEKLFFGSGTQLSVL.

The sample holds many counts of this clonotype. The chain joins TRBV20-1 to TRBJ1-2, with D possibly being TRBD1 (5 bases). Per germline, CDR1 DFQATT and CDR2 SNEGSKA (reference sequence). CDR3 length: 13 amino acids. Trimming left V 6 bases short and J 3 bases short, with 14 bases between. The DNA for the CDR3 is TGCAGTGCCCCCGAGAGGGGATACTATGGCTACACCTTC. It encodes CSAPERGYYGYTF.

Ten or more counts support this clonotype. The chain combines TRBV20-1 with TRBJ2-5; perhaps TRBD1 as D (7 bases). Per the germline V gene, CDR1 is DFQATT and CDR2 is SNEGSKA (reference sequence). V lost 0 bases and J lost 6, with 14 bases in between. The CDR3 covers 14 residues. CDR3 DNA: TGCAGTGCTAGAGATCCAGGGGGGATGAAGACCCAGTACTTC. Amino acids: CSARDPGGMKTQYF.

Worth noting for this clonotype: A read error may be the cause here, since a much bigger clone is one base away. The chain links TRBV12-3 or TRBV12-4 to TRBJ2-5, with a weak D call TRBD2 (5 bases). This CDR3 is 13 amino acids long. The V end was cut by 6 bases, the J end by 5 bases, with 13 bases between. CDR3 in DNA: TGTGCCAGCAGACGGGGTGAGGTGGAGACCCAGTACTTC. It specifies CASRRGEVETQYF.

There are many counts of this clonotype. V is TRBV20-1 and J is TRBJ2-7, with 10 bases identical to TRBD1. Trimming took 4 bases from V and 5 from J; bases not matched to a gene: 5. Germline values: CDR1 DFQATT, CDR2 SNEGSKA (reference sequence). CDR3 size: 13 residues. The CDR3 reads CSATGTGDHEQYF. The DNA for the CDR3 is TGCAGTGCTACCGGGACAGGGGACCACGAGCAGTACTTC.

This clonotype was picked up many times. The V gene is TRBV7-6, the J gene TRBJ1-3; TRBD1 matches 7 bases. CDR1 is SGHVS and CDR2 is FNYEAQ in the germline V gene. The CDR3 sequence is 16 residues long. V shed 4 bases, J shed 2 bases, and the junction held 8 bases outside the gene matches. CDR3 DNA sequence: TGTGCCAGCAGCTCTCAGCAGGGGGGTGCTGGAAACACCATATATTTT. Residues: CASSSQQGGAGNTIYF. The full variable domain, its missing parts supplied by reference TRBV7-6 and TRBJ1-3, is GAGVSQSPRYKVTKRGQDVALRCDPISGHVSLYWYRQALGQGPEFLTYFNYEAQQDKSGLPNDRFSAERPEGSISTLTIQRTEQRDSAMYRCASSSQQGGAGNTIYFGEGSWLTVV.

To note about this clonotype: It may be a read error: a sequence one base away is much more abundant. The rearrangement links TRBV20-1 to TRBJ2-2; D may match TRBD1 or TRBD2 (6 bases each). The CDR3 has 15 residues. CDR1 is DFQATT and CDR2 is SNEGSKA in the germline V gene (reference sequence). DNA of the CDR3: TGCAGTGCTAGGGTCCGGGGGCTAGGCACCGGGGAGCGGTTTTTT. Its translation: CSARVRGLGTGERFF.

This clonotype was recorded at least ten times. The chain links TRBV20-1 to TRBJ2-3; the match to TRBD2 covers 11 bases. Germline V gene lookup returns CDR1 DFQATT and CDR2 SNEGSKA (reference sequence). Trimming removed 8 bases from V and 5 bases from J; junction bases left unmatched: 15. CDR3 length: 16 residues. CDR3: CSLSTGTSGVRDTQYF. As DNA, the CDR3 is TGCAGTCTTTCCACCGGGACTAGCGGTGTTAGAGATACGCAGTATTTT.

With respect to this clonotype: A much larger clone is a single base away; this may be a read error. The gene calls are TRBV5-1 and TRBJ1-2; D gene unclear. The CDR3 length is 13 residues. Germline loops: CDR1 SGHRS, CDR2 YFSETQ. V lost 3 bases and J lost 3, with 9 bases in between. The CDR3 protein is CASSSSSHYGYTF. CDR3 DNA sequence: TGCGCCAGCAGCTCCAGTTCCCACTATGGCTACACCTTC.

This clonotype was counted many times. The J gene is TRBJ2-3, the V gene TRBV5-6; 9 bases agree with TRBD2. The trim removed 6 bases at V and 4 bases at J, leaving 9 bases unmatched. Germline CDR1 and CDR2: SGHDT and YYEEEE. CDR3 length: 15 amino acids. The CDR3: CASNLAGSGADTQYF. CDR3 DNA sequence: TGTGCCAGCAACCTAGCGGGGAGTGGCGCAGATACGCAGTATTTT.

Regarding this clonotype: The germline gene is not matched at one end of the junction; a read error may be the cause. The chain is built from TRBV28 and TRBJ1-2; D may be TRBD1 (5 bases). The CDR3 totals 16 residues. From germline, CDR1 is MDHEN and CDR2 SYDVKM. CDR3: CTSSPLGEGPPYGYTF. In DNA, the CDR3 is TGTACCAGCAGTCCTCTCGGGGAGGGACCTCCCTATGGCTACACCTTC.

In this sample, this clonotype turned up many times. This chain links TRBV27 with TRBJ2-7, with a possible D match to TRBD1 (6 bases). Trimming took 1 base from V and 4 from J, leaving 11 bases between them. This CDR3 is built from 14 residues. Per germline, CDR1 MNHEY and CDR2 SMNVEV (reference sequence). The CDR3: CASSLFRGGYEQYF. The CDR3 region has the DNA TGTGCCAGCAGTTTATTCAGGGGTGGATACGAGCAGTACTTC.

This clonotype was seen at least ten times. This chain joins TRBV7-9 and TRBJ2-6; D is ambiguous. The germline V gene has CDR1 SEHNR and CDR2 FQNEAQ (reference sequence). This CDR3 region has 13 residues. Between the trimmed V and J ends, which lost 5 bases and 0 bases, there was a span of 2 bases. The DNA of the CDR3 is TGTGCCAGCAGCCCCTCTGGGGCCAACGTCCTGACTTTC. This sequence encodes CASSPSGANVLTF. The whole variable domain, remainder taken from reference TRBV7-9 and TRBJ2-6, is DTGVSQNPRHKITKRGQNVTFRCDPISEHNRLYWYRQTLGQGPEFLTYFQNEAQLEKSRLLSDRFSAERPKGSFSTLEIQRTEQGDSAMYLCASSPSGANVLTFGAGSRLTVL.